The following is a T cell receptor beta chain sequence with its context. Its antigen remains unknown. These data originate in a study of response to subunit inactivated influenza vaccine. Findings and limits, study-wide: Only a handful of new T cells, the authors suggested, are recruited with each seasonal influenza vaccination.

CDR1 is SGHTA and CDR2 is FQGNSA in the germline V gene. The germline V and J ends were trimmed by 5 bases and 0 bases, with 11 bases remaining between them. The CDR3 is 15 amino acids. TCRdb called the RT-PCR reads again in MiXCR, with one record for every CDR3 protein. The sample includes roughly 700,000 distinct CDR3 sequences, less than 20% of them seen just once. This clonotype was obtained from a man aged 50-59 years who received an inactivated influenza vaccine. This specimen consisted of PBMCs from blood, obtained 11 to 12 days after vaccination. The rearrangement links TRBV7-2 to TRBJ1-3; weak D call: TRBD1 (6 bases). The CDR3 sequence is CASSREQGSGNTIYF. In DNA, the CDR3 is TGTGCCAGCAGCCGTGAACAGGGCTCTGGAAACACCATATATTTT.